These T cell receptor beta chains were read from a single sample in a study of blood T cell repertoires in COVID-19. Only in-frame clones appear in the TCRdb table, and some are missing; sequencing was by immunoSEQ multiplex PCR. The data contain 300,000 to 400,000 clones, roughly nine tenths of them singletons. Sequencing used PBMCs or T cells enriched from blood (not recorded which). These receptors were obtained from a man younger than 35 who had recovered from COVID-19. Each CDR3 is given with its conserved first and last residue. Fields, in order: CDR3 protein, CDR3 DNA, D gene, clone size, V gene, J gene. A D gene is named only where the DNA matches it firmly. Part of the rows lack a size; the others show once, few, many or a class for expanded clones.

CDR3 protein: CASSSAADRGGSPLHF
CDR3 DNA: TGTGCCAGCAGTTCCGCCGCAGACAGGGGTGGATCACCCCTCCACTTT
D gene: TRBD1
clone size: .
V gene: TRBV28
J gene: TRBJ1-6

CDR3 protein: CASGNRVLFDQPQHF
CDR3 DNA: TGTGCCAGCGGTAACAGGGTCCTCTTCGATCAGCCCCAGCATTTT
D gene: .
clone size: .
V gene: TRBV2
J gene: TRBJ1-5

CDR3 protein: CASSERIADYGYTF
CDR3 DNA: TGTGCCAGCAGTGAAAGGATAGCGGACTATGGCTACACCTTC
D gene: .
clone size: .
V gene: TRBV2
J gene: TRBJ1-2

CDR3 protein: CASSSGLAGVNEQFF
CDR3 DNA: TGTGCCAGCAGTTCCGGACTAGCGGGAGTCAATGAGCAGTTCTTC
D gene: TRBD2
clone size: once
V gene: TRBV28
J gene: TRBJ2-1

CDR3 protein: CASRPTGGGQYF
CDR3 DNA: TGTGCCAGCAGACCGACAGGGGGCGGGCAGTACTTC
D gene: TRBD1
clone size: few
V gene: TRBV13
J gene: TRBJ2-7

CDR3 protein: CASSRTVNTEAFF
CDR3 DNA: TGTGCCAGCAGTCGGACAGTGAACACTGAAGCTTTCTTT
D gene: .
clone size: few
V gene: TRBV6-5
J gene: TRBJ1-1

CDR3 protein: CASSIGGYTGELFF
CDR3 DNA: TGTGCCAGTAGTATCGGGGGATACACCGGGGAGCTGTTTTTT
D gene: .
clone size: .
V gene: TRBV19
J gene: TRBJ2-2

CDR3 protein: CASSFGILGGGQPQHF
CDR3 DNA: TGTGCCAGCAGTTTTGGGATTCTTGGGGGCGGTCAGCCCCAGCATTTT
D gene: .
clone size: .
V gene: TRBV28
J gene: TRBJ1-5

CDR3 protein: CASSSGTGPYYGYTF
CDR3 DNA: TGTGCCAGCAGCAGCGGGACAGGACCGTACTATGGCTACACCTTC
D gene: TRBD1
clone size: once
V gene: TRBV6-5
J gene: TRBJ1-2

CDR3 protein: CASSLFMWGGEGQPQHF
CDR3 DNA: TGTGCCAGCAGTTTGTTCATGTGGGGTGGAGAGGGTCAGCCCCAGCATTTT
D gene: .
clone size: .
V gene: TRBV28
J gene: TRBJ1-5

CDR3 protein: CASSRSGNQPQHF
CDR3 DNA: TGTGCCAGCAGTAGGTCGGGGAATCAGCCCCAGCATTTT
D gene: .
clone size: .
V gene: TRBV6-2/TRBV6-3
J gene: TRBJ1-5

CDR3 protein: CASSRMRPRLFPNEDNEQFF
CDR3 DNA: TGTGCCAGTAGTAGGATGAGACCCCGTCTCTTTCCAAACGAGGACAATGAGCAGTTCTTC
D gene: .
clone size: .
V gene: TRBV19
J gene: TRBJ2-1

CDR3 protein: CASSGSPSGETQYF
CDR3 DNA: TGTGCCAGCAGCGGCTCACCGTCCGGGGAGACCCAGTACTTC
D gene: .
clone size: .
V gene: TRBV9
J gene: TRBJ2-5

CDR3 protein: CASSYNSRQGSSNTEAFF
CDR3 DNA: TGTGCCAGCAGTTACAATAGCCGACAGGGGTCCTCGAACACTGAAGCTTTCTTT
D gene: TRBD1
clone size: once
V gene: TRBV6-2/TRBV6-3
J gene: TRBJ1-1

CDR3 protein: CASSSKRGAPDTQYF
CDR3 DNA: TGTGCCAGCAGCTCCAAGCGGGGGGCCCCAGATACGCAGTATTTT
D gene: TRBD2
clone size: .
V gene: TRBV13
J gene: TRBJ2-3

CDR3 protein: CASSLAANRVVQETQYF
CDR3 DNA: TGTGCCAGCAGCTTAGCGGCCAACAGGGTGGTACAAGAGACCCAGTACTTC
D gene: .
clone size: .
V gene: TRBV7-8
J gene: TRBJ2-5